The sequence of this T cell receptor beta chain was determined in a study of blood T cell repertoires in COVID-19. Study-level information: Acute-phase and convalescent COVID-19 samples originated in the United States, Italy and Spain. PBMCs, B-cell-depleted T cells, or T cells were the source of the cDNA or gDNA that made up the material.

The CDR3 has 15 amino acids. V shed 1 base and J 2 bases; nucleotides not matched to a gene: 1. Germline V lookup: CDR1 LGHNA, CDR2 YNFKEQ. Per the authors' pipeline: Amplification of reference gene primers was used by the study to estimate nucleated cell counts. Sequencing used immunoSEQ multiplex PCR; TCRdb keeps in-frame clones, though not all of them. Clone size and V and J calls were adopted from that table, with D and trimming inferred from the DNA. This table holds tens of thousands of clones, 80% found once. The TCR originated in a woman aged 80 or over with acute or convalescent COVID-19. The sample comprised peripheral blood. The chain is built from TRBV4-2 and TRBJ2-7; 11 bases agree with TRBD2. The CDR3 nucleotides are TGTGCCAGCAGCCAAGGACTAGCGGGAACCTACGAGCAGTACTTC. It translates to CASSQGLAGTYEQYF.